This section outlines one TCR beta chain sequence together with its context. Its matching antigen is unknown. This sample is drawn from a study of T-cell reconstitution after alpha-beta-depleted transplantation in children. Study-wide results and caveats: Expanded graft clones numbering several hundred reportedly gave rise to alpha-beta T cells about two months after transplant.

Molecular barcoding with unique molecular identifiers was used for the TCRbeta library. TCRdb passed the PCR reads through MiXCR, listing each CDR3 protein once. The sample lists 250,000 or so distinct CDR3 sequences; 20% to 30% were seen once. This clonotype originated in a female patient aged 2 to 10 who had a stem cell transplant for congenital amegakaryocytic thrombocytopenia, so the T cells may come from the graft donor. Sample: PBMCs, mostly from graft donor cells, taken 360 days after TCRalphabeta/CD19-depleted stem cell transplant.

In DNA form, the CDR3 reads TGCGCCAGCAGCCAATCCCCCGGAACAGACTCTTATGGCTACACCTTC. Its protein product is CASSQSPGTDSYGYTF. The chain links TRBV5-1 to TRBJ1-2; D gene ambiguous. Germline CDR1 and CDR2: SGHRS and YFSETQ. This CDR3 has 16 amino acids. Trimming stripped 4 bases from V and 5 bases from J, with 21 bases between.